These T cell receptor beta chains were read from a single sample in a study of blood T cell repertoires in COVID-19. Data came from immunoSEQ multiplex PCR; TCRdb stores just in-frame clones and leaves some out. The table has 450,000 or so clones, around 90% seen once. Sequencing was performed on peripheral blood. These receptors were collected from a young man with COVID-19, enrolled during active disease. Each CDR3 is given with its conserved first and last residue. A D gene is named only where the DNA matches it firmly. The size of a clone is reported for some rows only, either as once, few or many, or as a class for expanded clones.

j_call: TRBJ2-3; clone_size: .; v_call: TRBV11-2; d_call: .; cdr3_aa: CASSFTIGEHTQYF; cdr3_nt: TGTGCCAGCAGCTTCACCATTGGTGAGCACACGCAGTATTTT
j_call: TRBJ2-1; clone_size: once; v_call: TRBV19; d_call: .; cdr3_aa: CASLPRRSSYNEQFF; cdr3_nt: TGTGCCAGCCTACCCCGGCGGAGCTCCTACAATGAGCAGTTCTTC
j_call: TRBJ2-3; clone_size: .; v_call: TRBV6-5; d_call: TRBD1; cdr3_aa: CASRGGRGRENTQYF; cdr3_nt: TGTGCCAGCAGGGGTGGCAGGGGGCGGGAAAATACGCAGTATTTT
j_call: TRBJ2-5; clone_size: .; v_call: TRBV19; d_call: .; cdr3_aa: CASSMTGQGQETQYF; cdr3_nt: TGTGCCAGTAGTATGACTGGCCAGGGCCAAGAGACCCAGTACTTC
j_call: TRBJ2-7; clone_size: .; v_call: TRBV2; d_call: TRBD2; cdr3_aa: CASSEAAGVGFYEQYF; cdr3_nt: TGTGCCAGCAGTGAAGCAGCGGGGGTCGGGTTTTACGAGCAGTACTTC
j_call: TRBJ2-2; clone_size: .; v_call: TRBV6-6; d_call: TRBD1; cdr3_aa: CASSPDGDRSGELFF; cdr3_nt: TGTGCCAGCAGTCCGGATGGGGACAGGTCCGGGGAGCTGTTTTTT
j_call: TRBJ2-1; clone_size: .; v_call: TRBV7-2; d_call: .; cdr3_aa: CASSLESSYNEQFF; cdr3_nt: TGTGCCAGCAGCTTAGAGTCCAGTTACAATGAGCAGTTCTTC
j_call: TRBJ1-1; clone_size: .; v_call: TRBV4-2; d_call: .; cdr3_aa: CASSRLGELNTEAFF; cdr3_nt: TGTGCCAGCAGCCGCCTAGGTGAATTGAACACTGAAGCTTTCTTT
j_call: TRBJ1-5; clone_size: once; v_call: TRBV19; d_call: TRBD1; cdr3_aa: CASTDRADRGNQPQHF; cdr3_nt: TGTGCCAGTACCGACAGGGCAGACAGGGGGAATCAGCCCCAGCATTTT
j_call: TRBJ1-5; clone_size: .; v_call: TRBV15; d_call: .; cdr3_aa: CATSRGQTSNQPQHF; cdr3_nt: TGTGCCACCAGCAGAGGACAGACTAGCAATCAGCCCCAGCATTTT
j_call: TRBJ2-1; clone_size: .; v_call: TRBV5-4; d_call: TRBD2; cdr3_aa: CASSRTSGTAYNEQFF; cdr3_nt: TGTGCCAGCAGCCGAACTAGCGGGACTGCCTACAATGAGCAGTTCTTC
j_call: TRBJ2-7; clone_size: .; v_call: TRBV21-1; d_call: .; cdr3_aa: CASSSREWGGRKSYEQYF; cdr3_nt: TGTGCCAGCAGTTCGAGGGAATGGGGCGGGAGGAAGTCCTACGAGCAGTACTTC
j_call: TRBJ1-2; clone_size: .; v_call: TRBV18; d_call: TRBD1; cdr3_aa: CASSSFGGTAPHYGYTF; cdr3_nt: TGTGCCAGCTCAAGTTTCGGAGGGACAGCACCTCACTATGGCTACACCTTC
j_call: TRBJ1-2; clone_size: .; v_call: TRBV5-6; d_call: .; cdr3_aa: CASSLAQILNYGYTF; cdr3_nt: TGTGCCAGCAGCTTGGCACAGATCCTAAACTATGGCTACACCTTC
j_call: TRBJ2-3; clone_size: .; v_call: TRBV5-1; d_call: TRBD2; cdr3_aa: CASSFSGTGGTDTQYF; cdr3_nt: TGCGCCAGCAGCTTTAGCGGGACGGGTGGCACAGATACGCAGTATTTT
j_call: TRBJ1-1; clone_size: .; v_call: TRBV28; d_call: .; cdr3_aa: CASRLTGNTEAFF; cdr3_nt: TGTGCCAGCAGGTTAACAGGGAACACTGAAGCTTTCTTT
j_call: TRBJ1-5; clone_size: .; v_call: TRBV6-5; d_call: .; cdr3_aa: CASSYLVEVSNQPQHF; cdr3_nt: TGTGCCAGCAGTTACTTGGTGGAGGTTAGCAATCAGCCCCAGCATTTT
j_call: TRBJ1-2; clone_size: .; v_call: TRBV6-5; d_call: TRBD1; cdr3_aa: CASSTGQGDGYTF; cdr3_nt: TGTGCCAGCAGTACGGGACAGGGGGATGGCTACACCTTC
j_call: TRBJ2-1; clone_size: .; v_call: TRBV7-9; d_call: TRBD1; cdr3_aa: CASSPLPGQAYNEQFF; cdr3_nt: TGTGCCAGCAGCCCACTGCCGGGACAGGCATACAATGAGCAGTTCTTC
j_call: TRBJ2-7; clone_size: .; v_call: TRBV14; d_call: .; cdr3_aa: CASSTLGSYEQYF; cdr3_nt: TGTGCCAGCTCTACACTAGGCTCCTACGAGCAGTACTTC
j_call: TRBJ2-3; clone_size: .; v_call: TRBV4-1; d_call: .; cdr3_aa: CASSPGVGGADTQYF; cdr3_nt: TGCGCCAGCAGCCCCGGCGTCGGGGGAGCAGATACGCAGTATTTT
j_call: TRBJ2-1; clone_size: .; v_call: TRBV2; d_call: TRBD2; cdr3_aa: CASSGLAGGNEQFF; cdr3_nt: TGTGCCAGCAGTGGACTAGCGGGAGGAAATGAGCAGTTCTTC
j_call: TRBJ2-1; clone_size: .; v_call: TRBV14; d_call: TRBD2; cdr3_aa: CASSQSNVREGWDEQFF; cdr3_nt: TGTGCCAGCAGCCAATCAAACGTACGGGAGGGTTGGGATGAGCAGTTCTTC